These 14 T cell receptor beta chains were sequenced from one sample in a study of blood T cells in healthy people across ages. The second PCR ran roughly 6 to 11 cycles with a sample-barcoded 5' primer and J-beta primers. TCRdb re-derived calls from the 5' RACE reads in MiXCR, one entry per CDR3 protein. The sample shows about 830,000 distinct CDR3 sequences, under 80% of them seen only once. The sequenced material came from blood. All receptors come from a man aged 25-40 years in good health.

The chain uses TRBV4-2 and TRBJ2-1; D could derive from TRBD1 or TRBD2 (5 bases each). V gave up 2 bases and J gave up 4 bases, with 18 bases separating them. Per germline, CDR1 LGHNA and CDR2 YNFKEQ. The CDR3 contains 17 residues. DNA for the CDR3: TGTGCCAGCAGCCAACCCTCTACTAGGGGAGATTACAATGAGCAGTTCTTC. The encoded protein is CASSQPSTRGDYNEQFF.

The CDR3 is CASSQLGAEQYF. The CDR3 nucleotides are TGTGCCAGCAGCCAGCTGGGGGCCGAGCAGTACTTC. V gene TRBV9 combines with J gene TRBJ2-7; D possibly corresponds to TRBD1 (6 bases). V was clipped by 4 bases and J by 6 bases, with 11 bases between them. The V gene's germline CDR1 is SGDLS and CDR2 YYNGEE. The CDR3 is 12 residues long.

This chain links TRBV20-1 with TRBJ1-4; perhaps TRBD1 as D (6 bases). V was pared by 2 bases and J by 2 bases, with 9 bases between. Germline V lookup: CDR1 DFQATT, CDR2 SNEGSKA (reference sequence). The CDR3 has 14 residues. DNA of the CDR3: TGCAGTGCTAGAACAGGGTACACTAATGAAAAACTGTTTTTT. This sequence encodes CSARTGYTNEKLFF.

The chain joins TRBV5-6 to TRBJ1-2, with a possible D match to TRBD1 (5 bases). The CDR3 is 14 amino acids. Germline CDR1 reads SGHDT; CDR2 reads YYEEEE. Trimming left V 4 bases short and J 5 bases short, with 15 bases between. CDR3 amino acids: CASSPGDGEYGYTF. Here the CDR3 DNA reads TGTGCCAGCAGCCCCGGGGACGGTGAATATGGCTACACCTTC.

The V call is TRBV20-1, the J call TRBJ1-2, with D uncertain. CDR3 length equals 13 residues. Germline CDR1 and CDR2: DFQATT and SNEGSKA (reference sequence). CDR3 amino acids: CSPDGVSNYGYTF. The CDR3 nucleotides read TGCAGCCCCGATGGGGTTTCTAACTATGGCTACACCTTC.

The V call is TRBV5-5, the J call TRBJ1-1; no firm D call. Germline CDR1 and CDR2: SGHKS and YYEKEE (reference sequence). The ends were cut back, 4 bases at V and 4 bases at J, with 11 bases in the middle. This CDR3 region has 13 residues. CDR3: CASSKGPGTEAFF. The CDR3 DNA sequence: TGTGCCAGCAGCAAAGGACCCGGCACTGAAGCTTTCTTT.

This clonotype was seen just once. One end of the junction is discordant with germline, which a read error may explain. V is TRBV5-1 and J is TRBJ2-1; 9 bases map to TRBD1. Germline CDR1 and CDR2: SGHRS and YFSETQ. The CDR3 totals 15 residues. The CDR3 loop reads CASRDGTGPYNERFF. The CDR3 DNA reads TGCGCCAGCCGAGACGGGACAGGGCCCTACAATGAGCGGTTCTTC.

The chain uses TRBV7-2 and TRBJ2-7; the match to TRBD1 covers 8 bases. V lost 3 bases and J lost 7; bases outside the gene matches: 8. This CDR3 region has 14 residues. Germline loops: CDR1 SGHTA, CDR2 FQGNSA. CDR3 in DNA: TGTGCCAGCAGCTTTCCCCGGACAGGGCGGGAGCAGTACTTC. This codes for CASSFPRTGREQYF.

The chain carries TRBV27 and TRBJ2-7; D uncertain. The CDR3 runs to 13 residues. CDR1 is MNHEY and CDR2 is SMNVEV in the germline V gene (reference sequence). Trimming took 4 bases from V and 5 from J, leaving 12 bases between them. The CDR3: CASSSGVGHEQYF. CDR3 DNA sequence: TGTGCCAGCAGTTCCGGAGTGGGCCACGAGCAGTACTTC.

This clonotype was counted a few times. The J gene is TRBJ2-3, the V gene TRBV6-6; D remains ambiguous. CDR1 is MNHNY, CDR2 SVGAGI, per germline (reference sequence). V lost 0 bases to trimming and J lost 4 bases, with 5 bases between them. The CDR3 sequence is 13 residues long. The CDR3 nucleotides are TGTGCCAGCAGTTACTCGAGCCCAGATACGCAGTATTTT. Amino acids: CASSYSSPDTQYF.

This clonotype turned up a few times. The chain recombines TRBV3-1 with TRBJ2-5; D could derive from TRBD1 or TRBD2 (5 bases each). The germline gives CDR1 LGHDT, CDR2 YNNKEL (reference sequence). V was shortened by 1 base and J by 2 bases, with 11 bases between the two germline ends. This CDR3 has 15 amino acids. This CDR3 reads CASSQGQGRQETQYF. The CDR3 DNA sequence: TGTGCCAGCAGCCAAGGGCAGGGACGGCAAGAGACCCAGTACTTC.

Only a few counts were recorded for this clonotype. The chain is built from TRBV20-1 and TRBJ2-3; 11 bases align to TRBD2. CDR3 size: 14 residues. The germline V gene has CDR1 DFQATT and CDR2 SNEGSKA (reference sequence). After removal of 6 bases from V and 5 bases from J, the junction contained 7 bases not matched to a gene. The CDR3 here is CSARRLAGGDTQYF. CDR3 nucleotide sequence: TGCAGTGCCCGCCGGCTAGCGGGGGGAGATACGCAGTATTTT.

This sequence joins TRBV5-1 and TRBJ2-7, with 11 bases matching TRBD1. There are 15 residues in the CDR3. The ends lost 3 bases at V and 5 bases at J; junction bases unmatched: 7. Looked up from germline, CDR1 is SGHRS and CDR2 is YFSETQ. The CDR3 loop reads CASSSGGQGVHEQYF. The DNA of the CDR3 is TGCGCCAGCAGCTCCGGGGGACAGGGGGTTCACGAGCAGTACTTC.

CDR3 sequence: CSASRNEQYF. The CDR3, as DNA: TGCAGTGCCTCCAGGAACGAGCAGTACTTC. This chain links TRBV20-1 with TRBJ2-4; D is undetermined. The end of the DNA is better explained by TRBJ2-7, so the J call may be wrong. Germline CDR1 is DFQATT and CDR2 is SNEGSKA (reference sequence). This CDR3 comprises 10 residues.